There are a few counts of the clone carrying this T cell receptor (beta chain). Its antigen remains unidentified. From the reads, TCRdb called clonotypes with MiXCR, one entry per CDR3 protein. The sample includes 200,000 to 300,000 distinct CDR3 sequences, 12% to 15% of them seen just once. The CDR3 consists of 14 residues. V lost 2 bases to trimming and J lost 6 bases, with 16 bases between them. The germline V gene encodes CDR1 DFQATT and CDR2 SNEGSKA (reference sequence). This sample stems from a study of T cell repertoires in cytomegalovirus infection. Study as a whole: Matching HLA type, along with CMV infection, was indicated by public TCR beta signatures.

Study-wide findings and caveats: There were HLA-C-restricted CMV-specific TCR beta clonotypes dominating the ex vivo response. Based on cumulative public TCR beta family frequency, carriers of CMV plus the relevant HLA were identified.

The J gene is TRBJ1-1, the V gene TRBV20-1; TRBD1 might be the D (5 bases). The specimen sequenced was PBMCs. This TCR came from a human donor in good health (CMV status not recorded). Some clones in this sample may be carry-over from other donors' samples. This CDR3 reads CSARPGGVRAEAFF. The CDR3 region has the DNA TGCAGTGCTAGACCGGGAGGGGTAAGGGCTGAAGCTTTCTTT.